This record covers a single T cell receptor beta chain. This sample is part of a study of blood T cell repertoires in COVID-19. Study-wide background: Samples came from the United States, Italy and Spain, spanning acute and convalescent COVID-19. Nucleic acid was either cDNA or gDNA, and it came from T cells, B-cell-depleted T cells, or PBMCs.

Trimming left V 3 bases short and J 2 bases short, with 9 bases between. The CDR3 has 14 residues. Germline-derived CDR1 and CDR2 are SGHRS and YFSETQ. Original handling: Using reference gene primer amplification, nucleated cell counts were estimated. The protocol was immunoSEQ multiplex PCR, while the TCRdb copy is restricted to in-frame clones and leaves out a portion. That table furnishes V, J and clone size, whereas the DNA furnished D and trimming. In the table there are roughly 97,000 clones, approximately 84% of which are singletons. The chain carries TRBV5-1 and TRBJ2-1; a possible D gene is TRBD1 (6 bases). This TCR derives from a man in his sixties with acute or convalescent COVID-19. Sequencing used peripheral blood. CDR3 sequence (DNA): TGCGCCAGCAGCTCCCGGGACACCTACAATGAGCAGTTCTTC. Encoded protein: CASSSRDTYNEQFF.